This entry concerns a single TCR beta chain. What it binds is unknown. Germline V CDR1 and CDR2: MDHEN, SYDVKM. The ends lost 6 bases at V and 8 bases at J; junction bases unmatched: 7. The CDR3 sequence is 14 residues long. This sample is part of a study of vaccination effects on CD4 cells after COVID-19. Turning to the study itself: Two-dose vaccination with either BNT162b2 or mRNA-1273 was given to the participants.

Some clones are missing from TCRdb's copy, which holds only in-frame ones; the method was immunoSEQ multiplex PCR. The sample shows about 70,000 clones, 65% to 85% of them seen only once. Under the ViraFEST assay, PBMC were stimulated with viral peptide pools so that antigen-specific CD4+ T cells expanded. Sequencing was performed afterwards. Subsequent to a culture period of 10 days, CD4+ T cells were isolated. PCR showed that the person got SARS-CoV-2 infection at some point between March and December 2020. Sequencing was performed on CD4+ T cells from PBMCs cultured with HIV peptides, taken before COVID-19 vaccination. Subset here: HIV-1 Nef peptide pool negative control/reference culture. The receptor's source is a human donor who had a prior SARS-CoV-2 infection. This chain uses TRBV28 with TRBJ1-4; 9 bases match TRBD1. The CDR3 DNA reads TGTGCCAGCAGCCTGACAGGGGGTAGGGAAAAACTGTTTTTT. It encodes CASSLTGGREKLFF.